Below, 14 T cell receptor beta chains from the same sample are listed, as sequenced in a study of read filtering for tumor transcriptome and immune sequencing. Molecular barcoded adaptors covering alpha/delta and beta/gamma chains were used on about 0.4 ug RNA. TCRdb reprocessed the reads with MiXCR, giving one entry per CDR3 protein. The table has 35,000 to 40,000 distinct CDR3 sequences, 14% seen once; the top ten hold more than 15%. The sequencing input was a population of CD138-negative cells sorted from bone marrow. Receptors were obtained from a donor aged 40 or over with multiple myeloma.

This clonotype was recorded at least ten times. The chain links TRBV6-5 to TRBJ1-2, with unresolved D. CDR3 length equals 13 residues. From germline, CDR1 is MNHEY and CDR2 SVGAGI. Trimming removed 7 bases from V and 8 bases from J, with 17 bases in between. The CDR3 bases are TGTGCCAGCACGGGCCGCCGAACCAGAGGCTACACCTTC. Its translation: CASTGRRTRGYTF.

In this sample, this clonotype turned up many times. V usage is TRBV30 and J usage is TRBJ2-7; D is unresolved. V was pared by 0 bases and J by 2 bases, with 5 bases between. CDR1 and CDR2 (germline): GTSNPN, SVGIG (reference sequence). This CDR3 has 12 amino acids. The CDR3 loop reads CAWSVATYEQYF. CDR3 DNA sequence: TGTGCCTGGAGTGTGGCGACCTACGAGCAGTACTTC.

The chain employs TRBV6-6 and TRBJ1-5; no reliable D call. With 2 bases removed from V and 1 base from J, the gap between germline ends came to 9 bases. The CDR3 consists of 15 residues. Looked up from germline, CDR1 is MNHNY and CDR2 is SVGAGI (reference sequence). Here the CDR3 DNA reads TGTGCCAGCAGTTACGAGGGAAGGAGCAATCAGCCCCAGCATTTT. As protein: CASSYEGRSNQPQHF.

This clonotype was recorded at least ten times. The rearrangement links TRBV29-1 to TRBJ2-3; a weak D match, TRBD1 (6 bases). Germline lookup yields CDR1 SQVTM and CDR2 ANQGSEA. The CDR3 loop spans 16 amino acids. The CDR3 DNA follows: TGCGGAGAGCTACGTAGGACAGATTCTTGCACAGATACGCAGTATTTT. As protein: CGELRRTDSCTDTQYF.

Comment on this clonotype: No conserved phenylalanine or tryptophan ends this CDR3, so it is likely a read error. As DNA, the CDR3 is TGTGCCAGCGGCTCCTCGAAAGATACGCAGTATCTT. Translating it yields CASGSSKDTQYL. The rearrangement uses TRBV7-9 and TRBJ2-3; D unresolved. V lost 8 bases, J lost 5 bases, and 11 bases lay in between. CDR1 is SEHNR and CDR2 is FQNEAQ in the germline V gene (reference sequence). The CDR3 runs 12 residues.

This clonotype has a handful of counts. This could be a read error, since a much larger clone is one nucleotide away. The gene calls are TRBV20-1 and TRBJ1-2, with TRBD1 matching 9 bases. Germline lookup yields CDR1 DFQATT and CDR2 SNEGSKA (reference sequence). This CDR3 is built from 14 residues. With 3 bases clipped from V and 8 bases from J, the junction kept 10 bases outside the gene matches. The CDR3 nucleotides read TGCAGTGCTAGTCGGGACAGGGAAGCGGAGGGCTACACCTTC. This codes for CSASRDREAEGYTF.

This clonotype has more than one count but fewer than ten. One base away lies a much larger clone, so this may be a sequencing read error. Because it lacks the conserved phenylalanine or tryptophan at the end, this CDR3 is likely a read error. The chain joins TRBV20-1 to TRBJ2-5; 7 nucleotides align to TRBD1. The CDR3 is 13 amino acids. Germline V gene lookup returns CDR1 DFQATT and CDR2 SNEGSKA (reference sequence). V lost 8 bases and J lost 0; bases outside the gene matches: 6. The CDR3 sequence is CSLDRPYQETQYL. The DNA of the CDR3 is TGCAGTCTGGACAGGCCGTACCAAGAGACCCAGTACCTC.

This clonotype has at least ten counts. The chain uses TRBV6-1 and TRBJ2-1; 7 bases fit TRBD1. The CDR3 has 15 amino acids. Per the germline V gene, CDR1 is MNHNS and CDR2 is SASEGT. After removal of 5 bases from V and 9 bases from J, the junction contained 13 bases not matched to a gene. In nucleotides, the CDR3 is TGTGCCAGCAGTCCCGGGACAGTCCTTTACCCTGAGCAGTTCTTC. Amino acids: CASSPGTVLYPEQFF.

This clonotype was detected many times. This chain links TRBV7-8 with TRBJ2-3; tentatively, D is TRBD1 (5 bases). The germline CDR1 and CDR2 sequences are SGHVS and FQNEAQ. V shed 5 bases and J shed 5 bases, with 17 bases lying between them. CDR3 length: 15 residues. CDR3 nucleotides: TGTGCCAGCAGCGTTTTCGACAGCCCGGGAGATACGCAGTATTTT. Translation: CASSVFDSPGDTQYF.

The V and J genes are TRBV11-2 and TRBJ2-1; D possibly corresponds to TRBD2 (5 bases). The CDR3 has 14 residues. The V and J ends lost 0 bases and 8 bases respectively, with 11 bases between them. Germline-derived CDR1 and CDR2 are SGHAT and FQNNGV. Here the CDR3 reads CASSLERVSHEQFF. CDR3 DNA: TGTGCCAGCAGCTTAGAGCGGGTCTCCCATGAGCAGTTCTTC.

The count of this clonotype is one. The chain recombines TRBV25-1 with TRBJ2-3, with D maybe TRBD2 (5 bases). This CDR3 has 15 amino acids. Looked up from germline, CDR1 is MGHDK and CDR2 is SYGVNS. Trimming took 4 bases from V and 2 from J, leaving 13 bases between them. DNA of the CDR3: TGTGCCAGCAGTGTGGGAGAGAGCTCCACAGATACGCAGTATTTT. This encodes CASSVGESSTDTQYF.

This clonotype has at least ten counts. V is TRBV12-3 or TRBV12-4 and J is TRBJ2-2, with D uncertain. Trimming took 6 bases from V and 5 from J, leaving 4 bases between them. This CDR3 is built from 11 residues. CDR3 sequence reads: CASRFTGELFF. The CDR3 DNA sequence: TGTGCCAGCAGATTTACCGGGGAGCTGTTTTTT.

This clonotype was observed a handful of times. The chain has TRBV19 and TRBJ2-1, with D tentatively TRBD1 or TRBD2 (6 bases each). The CDR3 length is 14 residues. Germline loops: CDR1 LNHDA, CDR2 SQIVND (reference sequence). V was trimmed by 3 bases and J by 9 bases, leaving 15 bases between them. DNA of the CDR3: TGTGCCAGTAGTATTGGGGGGCTGGGTGTTGAGCAGTTCTTC. It is translated as CASSIGGLGVEQFF.

About this clonotype: A read error may account for a junction end that differs from germline. This chain uses TRBV7-2 with TRBJ2-2, with D possibly being TRBD2 (6 bases). The CDR3 contains 14 residues. CDR1 SGHTA and CDR2 FQGNSA come from the germline V gene. The DNA for the CDR3 is TGTGCCAGCGGCTTTTTGAGGCTGGGCGGGGAGCTGTCTTTT. Translating it yields CASGFLRLGGELSF. Full variable domain (missing parts from reference TRBV7-2 and TRBJ2-2): GAGVSQSPSNKVTEKGKDVELRCDPISGHTALYWYRQSLGQGLEFLIYFQGNSAPDKSGLPSDRFSAERTGGSVSTLTIQRTQQEDSAVYLCASGFLRLGGELSFGEGSRLTVL.